This record covers a single T cell receptor (beta chain). The entry originates in a study of cytotoxic CD8 clonotypes in ibrutinib-treated CLL. Study-wide context: After a median of about six years, 14 patients stayed remitted and some 12 progressed; responses had been partial in roughly 25 and complete in 2.

Repertoires were generated with immunoSEQ multiplex PCR, while TCRdb's copy carries only in-frame clones and drops some. The repertoire holds under 300,000 clones, with 65% to 85% as singletons. V was cut by 7 bases and J by 10 bases, with 21 bases left in between. CDR1 is SEHNR and CDR2 is FQNEAQ in the germline V gene (reference sequence). The CDR3 covers 14 residues. Source: PBMCs, taken at disease progression, from a patient treated with ibrutinib. The gene calls are TRBV7-9 and TRBJ2-3; D assignment may be TRBD1 or TRBD2 (6 bases each). This receptor was obtained from a human donor with chronic lymphocytic leukemia. CDR3 DNA: TGTGCCAGCACCCCTGGCCGGGGGCAATGGGCGCAGTATTTT. Encoded protein: CASTPGRGQWAQYF.